These T cell receptor beta chains were read from a single sample in a study of blood T cell repertoires in COVID-19. Assay: immunoSEQ multiplex PCR; the TCRdb copy retains only in-frame clones and omits some. This sample has 250,000 to 350,000 clones; about four fifths occur once, and the top ten carry 1.4% to 1.5%. Sequencing used peripheral blood. Receptors were obtained from a human donor with COVID-19, enrolled during active disease. The donor label of this sample is uncertain. Both conserved end residues are part of each CDR3. The D gene is left open where the match is weak. Clone size is given for some rows only: seen once, a few or many times, or a class if the clone is expanded.

-,TRBJ1-2,TRBV5-4,-,CASSSGVGAGYGYTF,TGTGCCAGCAGCTCAGGTGTAGGGGCAGGCTATGGCTACACCTTC
-,TRBJ1-3,TRBV7-9,-,CASSFGGYEGNTIYF,TGTGCCAGCAGCTTCGGCGGGTACGAGGGAAACACCATATATTTT
-,TRBJ2-7,TRBV6-5,TRBD2,CATGLAVTREQYF,TGTGCCACCGGACTAGCGGTCACTAGGGAGCAGTACTTC
-,TRBJ2-3,TRBV4-3,TRBD2,CASSQGLAGADTQYF,TGCGCCAGCAGCCAAGGACTAGCGGGAGCAGATACGCAGTATTTT
-,TRBJ1-5,TRBV18,TRBD1,CASSPEQGAQGQPQHF,TGTGCCAGCTCACCCGAACAGGGGGCGCAAGGTCAGCCCCAGCATTTT
-,TRBJ1-1,TRBV28,-,CASSEQDTEAFF,TGTGCCAGCAGTGAGCAGGACACTGAAGCTTTCTTT
-,TRBJ1-1,TRBV27,TRBD1,CASSPGGHLGTEAFF,TGTGCCAGCAGCCCAGGGGGCCACTTAGGCACTGAAGCTTTCTTT
few,TRBJ2-1,TRBV29-1,TRBD2,CSVAPSGGSYNEQFF,TGCAGCGTTGCCCCTAGCGGGGGCTCCTACAATGAGCAGTTCTTC
-,TRBJ2-3,TRBV12-5,-,CASGMDSSTDTQYF,TGTGCTAGTGGTATGGACAGTAGCACAGATACGCAGTATTTT
-,TRBJ1-2,TRBV27,-,CASSRRAGANYGYTF,TGTGCCAGCAGCCGCCGGGCAGGGGCTAACTATGGCTACACCTTC
-,TRBJ1-2,TRBV2,-,CASSQDSRNYGYTF,TGTGCCAGCAGTCAGGACAGTCGTAACTATGGCTACACCTTC
-,TRBJ1-2,TRBV7-8,TRBD1,CASSSRTGLNYGYTF,TGTGCCAGCAGCTCCAGGACAGGGTTAAACTATGGCTACACCTTC
-,TRBJ2-5,TRBV7-2,-,CASRPGAEETQYF,TGTGCCAGCAGGCCAGGGGCAGAAGAGACCCAGTACTTC
-,TRBJ1-2,TRBV5-1,-,CASSYGQEYGYTF,TGCGCCAGCAGCTATGGGCAGGAATATGGCTACACCTTC
-,TRBJ1-3,TRBV12-5,-,CASGPLGSSGNTIYF,TGTGCTAGTGGGCCGCTCGGGAGCTCTGGAAACACCATATATTTT
many,TRBJ1-1,TRBV12-3/TRBV12-4,TRBD1,CASRKTGVAFF,TGTGCCAGCAGGAAAACAGGGGTAGCTTTCTTT
-,TRBJ2-1,TRBV10-2,TRBD2,CASSESLAGVSEQFF,TGCGCCAGCAGTGAGTCCCTAGCGGGAGTTAGTGAGCAGTTCTTC
-,TRBJ1-2,TRBV30,TRBD1,CAWVEGARGYTF,TGTGCCTGGGTCGAGGGGGCGCGGGGCTACACCTTC
-,TRBJ2-3,TRBV7-9,TRBD2,CASSSSGGGTDTQYF,TGTGCCAGCAGCTCCAGCGGGGGAGGCACAGATACGCAGTATTTT
-,TRBJ1-1,TRBV21-1,-,CVSSKEARGQGCTEAFF,TGTGTCAGCAGCAAAGAAGCTCGGGGACAGGGTTGCACTGAAGCTTTCTTT
-,TRBJ1-3,TRBV19,TRBD1,CASTLRDRGLTPSGNTIYF,TGTGCCAGTACCCTCCGGGACAGGGGTCTAACCCCATCTGGAAACACCATATATTTT
-,TRBJ1-2,TRBV29-1,TRBD1,CSVEEGQKFGGYTF,TGCAGCGTTGAAGAGGGACAGAAATTTGGTGGCTACACCTTC
few,TRBJ1-3,TRBV19,-,CASINTGGRIFSGNTIYF,TGTGCCAGTATCAACACCGGGGGACGGATCTTCTCTGGAAACACCATATATTTT
-,TRBJ2-7,TRBV3-1/TRBV3-2,-,CASSQVAGERSEQYF,TGTGCCAGCAGCCAAGTGGCAGGGGAGAGGAGCGAGCAGTACTTC
-,TRBJ2-7,TRBV10-3,TRBD2,CAIRGLAGGRGGYEQYF,TGTGCCATCAGAGGACTAGCGGGAGGGAGAGGGGGCTACGAGCAGTACTTC
many,TRBJ1-2,TRBV4-3,-,CASSQDQQAHYTF,TGCGCCAGCAGCCAAGATCAACAGGCACATTACACCTTC
many,TRBJ2-5,TRBV9,-,CASSPELAGYVETQYF,TGTGCCAGCAGCCCAGAGTTAGCAGGGTATGTGGAGACCCAGTACTTC
-,TRBJ1-1,TRBV2,TRBD1,CANFFPGTGVYLATEAFF,TGTGCCAACTTCTTCCCCGGGACAGGGGTTTACTTAGCCACTGAAGCTTTCTTT
once,TRBJ2-7,TRBV28,TRBD1,CASRRTGDSYEQYF,TGTGCCAGCAGACGGACAGGGGATTCCTACGAGCAGTACTTC
-,TRBJ1-2,TRBV12-3/TRBV12-4,-,CASRGDTRYGYTF,TGTGCCAGCAGGGGGGACACCCGCTATGGCTACACCTTC
once,TRBJ2-1,TRBV7-2,TRBD2,CASSLAGGAYNEQFF,TGTGCCAGCAGCTTAGCGGGAGGGGCCTACAATGAGCAGTTCTTC
-,TRBJ2-3,TRBV2,TRBD2,CASRPGLAGTDTQYF,TGTGCCAGCAGGCCGGGACTAGCGGGAACTGATACGCAGTATTTT
-,TRBJ2-7,TRBV29-1,-,CSVGGTGVRSYEQYF,TGCAGCGTTGGGGGGACTGGGGTGAGGTCCTACGAGCAGTACTTC
few,TRBJ2-2,TRBV7-6,TRBD2,CASSLAINTGELFF,TGTGCCAGCTCACTAGCGATCAACACCGGGGAGCTGTTTTTT
-,TRBJ1-5,TRBV6-5,-,CASKGFQNQPQHF,TGTGCCAGCAAGGGGTTTCAGAATCAGCCCCAGCATTTT
-,TRBJ2-1,TRBV9,TRBD2,CASSETSGHNNEQFF,TGTGCCAGCAGCGAGACTAGCGGGCATAACAATGAGCAGTTCTTC
-,TRBJ1-5,TRBV12-5,-,CASGLETGRISQPQHF,TGTGCTAGTGGTTTGGAAACAGGGAGAATTAGTCAGCCCCAGCATTTT
-,TRBJ2-5,TRBV7-7,TRBD2,CASSPGLAGGPGETQYF,TGTGCTAGCAGCCCAGGACTAGCGGGAGGGCCTGGTGAGACCCAGTACTTC
-,TRBJ2-3,TRBV9,-,CASSTATVGTDTQYF,TGTGCCAGCAGCACAGCTACAGTAGGCACAGATACGCAGTATTTT
-,TRBJ2-7,TRBV7-2,-,CASSFGVKTEEQYF,TGTGCCAGCAGCTTTGGAGTAAAAACGGAGGAGCAGTACTTC
-,TRBJ1-6,TRBV15,-,CATSSRVPNNSPLHF,TGTGCCACCAGCTCGCGGGTTCCCAATAATTCACCCCTCCACTTT
-,TRBJ1-4,TRBV30,TRBD1,CAYLTGTGSEKLFF,TGTGCCTACCTTACCGGGACAGGGAGTGAAAAACTGTTTTTT
-,TRBJ1-6,TRBV27,TRBD1,CASAETRRQGGQSPLHF,TGTGCCAGCGCAGAAACTCGTCGACAGGGAGGACAGTCACCCCTCCACTTT
-,TRBJ2-3,TRBV11-3,TRBD2,CASSQRLASGTDTQYF,TGTGCCAGCAGCCAACGACTAGCTTCAGGCACAGATACGCAGTATTTT
-,TRBJ1-2,TRBV18,-,CASSPLREDYGYTF,TGTGCCAGCTCACCACTCAGGGAAGACTATGGCTACACCTTC
few,TRBJ1-2,TRBV5-5,TRBD1,CASSWTGSERGYTF,TGTGCCAGCAGCTGGACAGGGTCTGAGCGTGGCTACACCTTC
-,TRBJ2-1,TRBV7-9,TRBD2,CASSLRSSGGSYNEQFF,TGTGCCAGCAGCTTACGGTCTAGCGGGGGATCCTACAATGAGCAGTTCTTC
-,TRBJ2-5,TRBV20-1,-,CSASRGQGAGEETQYF,TGCAGTGCTAGTCGAGGGCAAGGTGCAGGGGAAGAGACCCAGTACTTC
-,TRBJ2-3,TRBV3-1/TRBV3-2,TRBD2,CASSPRLAGVTDTQYF,TGTGCCAGCAGCCCTCGACTAGCGGGAGTAACGGATACGCAGTATTTT
-,TRBJ1-3,TRBV6-1,-,CASSDSLGPGNTIYF,TGTGCCAGCAGTGATTCCTTGGGGCCTGGAAACACCATATATTTT
-,TRBJ2-2,TRBV28,TRBD1,CASSLGDREAGELFF,TGTGCCAGCAGTTTAGGGGACAGGGAAGCCGGGGAGCTGTTTTTT
-,TRBJ2-2,TRBV21-1,-,CARPPGDTGELFF,TGTGCCAGACCACCGGGGGATACCGGGGAGCTGTTTTTT
-,TRBJ1-6,TRBV7-8,-,CASSPGNSPLHF,TGTGCCAGCAGCCCGGGAAATTCACCCCTCCACTTT